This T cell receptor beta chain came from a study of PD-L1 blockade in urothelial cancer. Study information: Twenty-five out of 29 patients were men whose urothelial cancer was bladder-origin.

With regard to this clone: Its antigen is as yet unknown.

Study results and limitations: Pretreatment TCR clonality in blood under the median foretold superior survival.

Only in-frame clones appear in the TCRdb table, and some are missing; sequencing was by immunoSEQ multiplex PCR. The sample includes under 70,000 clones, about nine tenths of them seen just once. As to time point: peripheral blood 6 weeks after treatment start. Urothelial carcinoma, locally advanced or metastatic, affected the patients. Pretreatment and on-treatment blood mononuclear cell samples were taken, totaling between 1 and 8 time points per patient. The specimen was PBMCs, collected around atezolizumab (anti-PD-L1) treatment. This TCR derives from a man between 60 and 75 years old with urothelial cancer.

CDR3 residues: CASSPGLAYDSEQFF. In DNA, the CDR3 is TGTGCCAGCAGCCCCGGACTAGCGTATGACAGTGAGCAGTTCTTC. This chain joins TRBV7-3 and TRBJ2-1; the match to TRBD2 covers 9 bases. Per germline, CDR1 SGHTA and CDR2 FQGTGA. There are 15 residues in the CDR3. Trimming cost V 5 bases and J 9 bases; bases outside gene matches: 11.